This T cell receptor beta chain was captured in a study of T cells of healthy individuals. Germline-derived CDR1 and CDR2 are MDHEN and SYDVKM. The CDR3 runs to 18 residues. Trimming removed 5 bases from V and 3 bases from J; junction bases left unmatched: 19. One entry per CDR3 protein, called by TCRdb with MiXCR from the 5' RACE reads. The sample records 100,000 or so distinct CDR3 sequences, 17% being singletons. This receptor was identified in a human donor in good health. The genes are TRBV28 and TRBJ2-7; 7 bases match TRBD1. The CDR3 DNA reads TGTGCCAGCAGTAGACAGGGAGAAGGCATCCCCCGGGGCTACGAGCAGTACTTC. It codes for CASSRQGEGIPRGYEQYF.